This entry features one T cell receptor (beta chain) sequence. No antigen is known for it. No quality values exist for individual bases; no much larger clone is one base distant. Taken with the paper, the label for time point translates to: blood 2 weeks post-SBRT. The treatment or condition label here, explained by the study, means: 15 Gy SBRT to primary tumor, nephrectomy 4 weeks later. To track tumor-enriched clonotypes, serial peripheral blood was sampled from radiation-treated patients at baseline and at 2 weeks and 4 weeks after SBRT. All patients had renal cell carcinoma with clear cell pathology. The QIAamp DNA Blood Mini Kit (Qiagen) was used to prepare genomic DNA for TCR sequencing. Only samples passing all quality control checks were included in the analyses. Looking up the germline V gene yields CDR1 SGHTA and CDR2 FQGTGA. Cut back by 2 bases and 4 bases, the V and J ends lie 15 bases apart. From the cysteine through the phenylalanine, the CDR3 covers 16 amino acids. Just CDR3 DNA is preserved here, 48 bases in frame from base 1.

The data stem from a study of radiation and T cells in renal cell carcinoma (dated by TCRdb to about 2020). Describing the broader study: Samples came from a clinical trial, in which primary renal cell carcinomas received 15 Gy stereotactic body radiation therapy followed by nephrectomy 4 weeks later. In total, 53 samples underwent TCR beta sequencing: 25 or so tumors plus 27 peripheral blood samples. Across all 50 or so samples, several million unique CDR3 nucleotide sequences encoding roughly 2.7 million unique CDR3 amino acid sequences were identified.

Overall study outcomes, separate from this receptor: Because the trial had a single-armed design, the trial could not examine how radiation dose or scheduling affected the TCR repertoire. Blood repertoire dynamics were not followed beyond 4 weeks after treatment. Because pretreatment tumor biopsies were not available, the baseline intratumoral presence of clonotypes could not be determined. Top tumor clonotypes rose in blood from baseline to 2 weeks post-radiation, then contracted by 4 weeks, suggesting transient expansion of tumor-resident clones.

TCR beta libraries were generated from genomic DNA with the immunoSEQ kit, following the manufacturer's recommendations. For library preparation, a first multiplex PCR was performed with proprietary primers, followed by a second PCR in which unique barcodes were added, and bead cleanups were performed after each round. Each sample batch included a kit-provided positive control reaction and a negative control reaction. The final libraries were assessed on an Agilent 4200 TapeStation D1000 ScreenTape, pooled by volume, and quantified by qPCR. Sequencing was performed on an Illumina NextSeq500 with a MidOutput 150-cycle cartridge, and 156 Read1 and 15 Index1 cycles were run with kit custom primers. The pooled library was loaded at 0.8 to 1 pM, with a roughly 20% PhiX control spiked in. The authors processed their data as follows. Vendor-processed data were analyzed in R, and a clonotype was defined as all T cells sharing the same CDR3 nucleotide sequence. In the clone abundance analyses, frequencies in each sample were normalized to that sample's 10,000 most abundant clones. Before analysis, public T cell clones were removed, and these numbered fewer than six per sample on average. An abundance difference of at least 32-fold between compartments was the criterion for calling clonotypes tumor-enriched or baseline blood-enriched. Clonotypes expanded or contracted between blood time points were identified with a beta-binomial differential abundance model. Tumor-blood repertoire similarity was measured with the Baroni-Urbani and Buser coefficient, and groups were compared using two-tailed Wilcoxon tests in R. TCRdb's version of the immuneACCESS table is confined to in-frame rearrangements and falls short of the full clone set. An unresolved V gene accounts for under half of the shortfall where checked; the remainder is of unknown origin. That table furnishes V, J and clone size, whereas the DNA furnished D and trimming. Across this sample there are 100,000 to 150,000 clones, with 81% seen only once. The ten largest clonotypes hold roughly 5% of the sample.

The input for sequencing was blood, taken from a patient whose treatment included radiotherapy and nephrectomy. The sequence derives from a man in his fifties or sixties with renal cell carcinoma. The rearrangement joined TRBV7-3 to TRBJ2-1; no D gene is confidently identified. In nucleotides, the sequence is TGTGCCAGCAGCTTATTGTTGAGTCGTCTATACAATGAGCAGTTCTTC. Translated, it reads CASSLLLSRLYNEQFF.